This passage covers 32 T cell receptor beta chains from one sample sequenced in a study of human T cells and chemical hapten exposure. Described time point: patch test 2, 6 weeks after DPC sensitization. Described treatment: therapeutic diphenylcyclopropenone sensitization with weekly scalp DPC. One entry per CDR3 protein results from TCRdb running MiXCR on the RACE reads. The sample consists of approximately 350,000 distinct CDR3 sequences, more than 5% of them appearing once. The input for sequencing was whole blood, taken in connection with sensitization to the hapten diphenylcyclopropenone (DPC). All receptors derive from a woman between 18 and 30 years old with alopecia areata. Some clones in this sample may be carry-over from other donors' samples.

This clonotype was counted ten times or more. The chain is built from TRBV12-5 and TRBJ2-3; D tentatively fits TRBD1 or TRBD2 (6 bases each). Between the trimmed V and J ends, which lost 7 bases and 2 bases, there was a span of 31 bases. The CDR3 has 20 residues. The germline V gene has CDR1 LGHNT and CDR2 FRNRAP. In DNA form, the CDR3 reads TGTGCTAGTGCAACGGGCGGAGGGGGATTCGTTCCCGATGACACAGATACGCAGTATTTT. It codes for CASATGGGGFVPDDTDTQYF. The variable domain in full, with the rest retrieved from reference TRBV12-5 and TRBJ2-3, is DARVTQTPRHKVTEMGQEVTMRCQPILGHNTVFWYRQTMMQGLELLAYFRNRAPLDDSGMPKDRFSAEMPDATLATLKIQPSEPRDSAVYFCASATGGGGFVPDDTDTQYFGPGTRLTVL.

The rearrangement uses TRBV9 and TRBJ2-2, with D uncertain. CDR1 and CDR2 (germline): SGDLS, YYNGEE. This CDR3 spans 14 amino acids. The V and J ends lost 0 bases and 2 bases respectively, with 5 bases between them. The CDR3 DNA is TGTGCCAGCAGCGTAGTTCTCAACACCGGGGAGCTGTTTTTT. Translated: CASSVVLNTGELFF.

This clonotype was seen more than once but under ten times. The J gene is TRBJ1-4, the V gene TRBV4-3, with D tentatively TRBD1 (6 bases). V was cut by 3 bases and J by 7 bases, with 15 bases left in between. This CDR3 has 15 residues. CDR1 LGHNA and CDR2 YSLEER come from the germline V gene. The CDR3 loop is CASSQKRGKSEKLFF. DNA of the CDR3: TGCGCCAGCAGCCAGAAAAGGGGGAAGAGTGAAAAACTGTTTTTT.

This clonotype has more than one count but fewer than ten. The chain has TRBV29-1 and TRBJ1-1; 7 positions match TRBD1. V shed 7 bases, J shed 6 bases, and the junction held 5 bases outside the gene matches. The germline gives CDR1 SQVTM, CDR2 ANQGSEA. This CDR3 has 11 amino acids. The DNA for the CDR3 is TGCAGCGCTGGACAGGTTCCTGAAGCTTTCTTT. This sequence encodes CSAGQVPEAFF.

This chain links TRBV7-9 with TRBJ1-5; D gene uncertain. The V gene's germline CDR1 is SEHNR and CDR2 FQNEAQ (reference sequence). V lost 3 bases and J lost 5, with 8 bases in between. CDR3 length: 13 residues. The CDR3 nucleotides are TGTGCCAGCAGCTTTAACTACGATCAGCCCCAGCATTTT. This gives the protein CASSFNYDQPQHF.

This clonotype was counted at least ten times. V gene TRBV6-2 or TRBV6-3 combines with J gene TRBJ1-6, with D unclear. The CDR3 consists of 14 residues. The V and J ends lost 8 bases and 0 bases respectively, with 8 bases between them. CDR1 MNHEY and CDR2 SVGEGT come from the germline V gene. In nucleotides, the CDR3 is TGTGCCAGCGCGCGGAGCTCCTATAATTCACCCCTCCACTTT. It specifies CASARSSYNSPLHF.

This clonotype was picked up a small number of times. The V gene is TRBV2, the J gene TRBJ1-2; D possibly corresponds to TRBD1 (6 bases). The germline V and J ends were trimmed by 5 bases and 1 base, with 11 bases remaining between them. Germline values: CDR1 SNHLY, CDR2 FYNNEI. The CDR3 extends over 14 amino acids. The CDR3 DNA sequence: TGTGCCAGCAGTATCGAGGGGGGTAACTATGGCTACACCTTC. It is translated as CASSIEGGNYGYTF. The full variable domain, with the rest looked up from reference TRBV2 and TRBJ1-2, is EPEVTQTPSHQVTQMGQEVILRCVPISNHLYFYWYRQILGQKVEFLVSFYNNEISEKSEIFDDQFSVERPDGSNFTLKIRSTKLEDSAMYFCASSIEGGNYGYTFGSGTRLTVV.

The rearrangement uses TRBV20-1 and TRBJ1-6, with no clear D. CDR1 and CDR2 from the germline V gene are DFQATT and SNEGSKA (reference sequence). The V end was cut by 5 bases, the J end by 8 bases, with 16 bases between. The CDR3 loop spans 14 amino acids. CDR3 protein: CSAPDPRKHSPLHF. DNA of the CDR3: TGCAGTGCTCCGGACCCCCGAAAACATTCACCCCTCCACTTT.

This clonotype was recorded at least ten times. The V call is TRBV3-1, the J call TRBJ1-5; D possibly corresponds to TRBD1 (5 bases). Between the trimmed V and J ends, which lost 5 bases and 3 bases, there was a span of 11 bases. The length of the CDR3 is 14 residues. Germline V gene lookup returns CDR1 LGHDT and CDR2 YNNKEL (reference sequence). The CDR3 sequence: CASSMTADNQPQHF. The DNA for the CDR3 is TGTGCCAGCAGCATGACAGCAGACAATCAGCCCCAGCATTTT.

This clonotype occurred a few times. V is TRBV12-3 or TRBV12-4 and J is TRBJ1-1; D unresolved. V was trimmed by 6 bases and J by 0 bases, leaving 14 bases between them. This CDR3 contains 15 residues. CDR3 in DNA: TGTGCCAGCAGCCCCTCCCGGACGGTGAACACTGAAGCTTTCTTT. Encoded protein: CASSPSRTVNTEAFF.

This clonotype was counted many times. The J gene is TRBJ1-1, the V gene TRBV20-1; D ambiguous. The germline V and J ends were trimmed by 1 base and 1 base, with 7 bases remaining between them. CDR1 is DFQATT, CDR2 SNEGSKA, per germline (reference sequence). The CDR3 runs to 13 residues. The CDR3 coding sequence is TGCAGTGCTAGAGGCTCGGCGAACACTGAAGCTTTCTTT. Translation: CSARGSANTEAFF.

A few counts support this clonotype. The genes are TRBV4-3 and TRBJ2-7, with D possibly being TRBD2 (5 bases). CDR1 and CDR2 from the germline V gene are LGHNA and YSLEER. Trimming pared 4 bases from V and 3 bases from J, leaving 7 bases between. The CDR3 is made up of 12 amino acids. The DNA of the CDR3 is TGCGCCAGCAGCCGGGAGTTCTACGAGCAGTACTTC. It is translated as CASSREFYEQYF.

This clonotype appeared many times. In DNA form, the CDR3 reads TGTGCCAGCAGCCCGGCGAGGACACGTCAATACGAGCAGTACTTC. Translating gives CASSPARTRQYEQYF. The rearrangement uses TRBV3-1 and TRBJ2-7; a possible D gene is TRBD1 (5 bases). V shed 4 bases and J shed 4 bases, with 17 bases lying between them. The CDR3 sequence is 15 residues long. Germline V gene sequence: CDR1 LGHDT, CDR2 YNNKEL (reference sequence).

This clonotype was observed many times. J is TRBJ1-2 and V is TRBV2, with D unclear. The ends were cut back, 0 bases at V and 8 bases at J, with 10 bases in the middle. Germline CDR1 reads SNHLY; CDR2 reads FYNNEI. The CDR3 length is 13 residues. CDR3 in amino acids: CASSEAMGGGYTF. CDR3 DNA sequence: TGTGCCAGCAGTGAAGCGATGGGAGGAGGCTACACCTTC.

This clonotype was counted ten times or more. The CDR3 sequence: CASRTGPYNSPLHF. The CDR3 DNA reads TGCGCCAGCAGGACCGGGCCCTATAATTCACCCCTCCACTTT. V gene TRBV5-1 combines with J gene TRBJ1-6, with D uncertain. V lost 5 bases and J lost 2, with 8 bases in between. The CDR3 consists of 14 residues. CDR1 is SGHRS, CDR2 YFSETQ, per germline.

There are many counts of this clonotype. The genes are TRBV5-4 and TRBJ1-2, with D tentatively TRBD1 (5 bases). The CDR3 runs 13 residues. Trimming took 5 bases from V and 4 from J, leaving 12 bases between them. Per germline, CDR1 SGHNT and CDR2 YYREEE (reference sequence). CDR3 sequence: CASRRGMGYGYTF. As DNA, the CDR3 is TGTGCCAGCAGACGGGGCATGGGCTATGGCTACACCTTC.

This clonotype occurred many times. The V and J genes are TRBV7-2 and TRBJ2-1, with D unresolved. Trimming removed 3 bases at V and 4 bases at J, with 7 bases between. This CDR3 spans 13 amino acids. Germline lookup yields CDR1 SGHTA and CDR2 FQGNSA. The CDR3 spells CASSLLYYNEQFF. In DNA, the CDR3 is TGTGCCAGCAGCTTGCTATATTACAATGAGCAGTTCTTC.

In this sample, this clonotype turned up many times. The chain combines TRBV14 with TRBJ1-1; 7 bases are a match to TRBD1. Germline values: CDR1 SGHDN, CDR2 FVKESK. After removal of 1 base from V and 6 bases from J, the junction contained 14 bases not matched to a gene. CDR3 length: 17 residues. The DNA of the CDR3 is TGTGCCAGCAGCCAAGGACCAGGGGGAAGAAATCGGGCTGAAGCTTTCTTT. It specifies CASSQGPGGRNRAEAFF.

This clonotype has a single count. A read error may account for a junction end that differs from germline. The chain employs TRBV5-1 and TRBJ1-1; D unresolved. This CDR3 spans 15 amino acids. Germline CDR1 and CDR2: SGHRS and YFSETQ. Written as DNA, the CDR3 is TGCGCCGGCAGCTTGGTATCCGCCACTAACACTGAAGCTTTCTTT. The encoded protein is CAGSLVSATNTEAFF. The whole variable domain, filled in from reference TRBV5-1 and TRBJ1-1, reads KAGVTQTPRYLIKTRGQQVTLSCSPISGHRSVSWYQQTPGQGLQFLFEYFSETQRNKGNFPGRFSGRQFSNSRSEMNVSTLELGDSALYLCAGSLVSATNTEAFFGQGTRLTVV.

This clonotype was seen only a few times. V gene TRBV6-2 or TRBV6-3 combines with J gene TRBJ2-1; D may match TRBD1 or TRBD2 (6 bases each). Germline CDR1 reads MNHEY; CDR2 reads SVGEGT. Trimming took off 4 bases at V and 6 bases at J, with 16 bases between the two ends. The CDR3 length is 15 residues. For the CDR3, the DNA is TGTGCCAGCAGTTTCCCAATTGGAGGGGGCAATGAGCAGTTCTTC. It codes for CASSFPIGGGNEQFF.

This clonotype has just a few counts. This sequence joins TRBV18 and TRBJ1-6; D might be TRBD1 (6 bases). The V gene's germline CDR1 is KGHSH and CDR2 LQKENI. Between the trimmed V and J ends, which lost 1 base and 8 bases, there was a span of 12 bases. CDR3 length equals 15 residues. The CDR3 DNA is TGTGCCAGCTCACCACTGGGGGCGGCCGATTCACCCCTCCACTTT. Protein product: CASSPLGAADSPLHF.

This clonotype was counted between two and nine times. This chain joins TRBV2 and TRBJ2-5; TRBD2 might be the D (5 bases). V dropped 10 bases and J dropped 4 bases, with 13 bases sitting between them. The CDR3 has 12 amino acids. CDR1 is SNHLY and CDR2 is FYNNEI in the germline V gene. DNA for the CDR3: TGTGCCACTGGTGGCGGGCGAGAGACCCAGTACTTC. Residues: CATGGGRETQYF.

The chain joins TRBV28 to TRBJ2-7; tentatively, D is TRBD1 or TRBD2 (5 bases each). V was clipped by 3 bases and J by 3 bases, with 12 bases between them. Germline V gene data show CDR1 as MDHEN and CDR2 as SYDVKM. The CDR3 is 14 amino acids. CDR3 DNA sequence: TGTGCCAGCAGTTTTCCGGGACCTGGCTACGAGCAGTACTTC. Protein product: CASSFPGPGYEQYF.

V is TRBV4-2 and J is TRBJ2-2, with unresolved D. Trimming left V 0 bases short and J 1 base short, with 12 bases between. From germline, CDR1 is LGHNA and CDR2 YNFKEQ. This CDR3 has 17 amino acids. CDR3 sequence (DNA): TGTGCCAGCAGCCAAGAAAAAACAGCGAGGAACACCGGGGAGCTGTTTTTT. Its protein is CASSQEKTARNTGELFF.

This sequence joins TRBV21-1 and TRBJ1-2. TRBV21-1 is a listed pseudogene. The CDR3 is made up of 16 amino acids. CDR3 DNA sequence: TGTGCCAGCAGCCCGTCTATCCTACAGACAAACTATGGCTACATCTTC. Amino acids: CASSPSILQTNYGYIF.

This clonotype was detected many times. In DNA, the CDR3 is TGTGCCAGCAGCTTAGGAGCAGGGACTAATGAAAAACTGTTTTTT. It translates to CASSLGAGTNEKLFF. The J gene is TRBJ1-4, the V gene TRBV7-2; D perhaps matches TRBD1 (5 bases). The CDR3 has 15 amino acids. CDR1 and CDR2 from the germline V gene are SGHTA and FQGNSA. Trimming left V 1 base short and J 2 bases short, with 8 bases between.

This clonotype was detected a few times. J is TRBJ2-3 and V is TRBV7-9; unclear D gene. With 5 bases removed from V and 4 bases from J, the gap between germline ends came to 13 bases. The CDR3 is 14 amino acids. The germline gives CDR1 SEHNR, CDR2 FQNEAQ (reference sequence). This CDR3 reads CASSPTTTSDTQYF. In DNA form, the CDR3 reads TGTGCCAGCAGCCCTACAACCACGTCAGATACGCAGTATTTT.

This clonotype appeared many times. The J gene is TRBJ1-5, the V gene TRBV20-1, with a tentative D call TRBD1 (6 bases). Germline V CDR1 and CDR2: DFQATT, SNEGSKA (reference sequence). The CDR3 totals 14 residues. V lost 6 bases to trimming and J lost 2 bases, with 14 bases between them. CDR3: CSAWTDAGNQPQHF. The CDR3 DNA reads TGCAGTGCATGGACAGACGCGGGCAATCAGCCCCAGCATTTT.

This clonotype was seen ten or more times. The chain is built from TRBV20-1 and TRBJ1-1; maybe TRBD1 (5 bases). Trimming took 0 bases from V and 5 from J, leaving 13 bases between them. Germline values: CDR1 DFQATT, CDR2 SNEGSKA (reference sequence). The CDR3 runs 14 residues. The CDR3 bases are TGCAGTGCTAGAGATCCTAGGGGCGGGACTGAAGCTTTCTTT. It translates to CSARDPRGGTEAFF.

The sample holds a few counts of this clonotype. The chain carries TRBV12-3 or TRBV12-4 and TRBJ1-5; TRBD1 agrees at 10 bases. The V segment lost 4 bases and the J segment 2 bases; nucleotides outside the gene matches: 8. The CDR3 is made up of 17 amino acids. CDR3 coding DNA: TGTGCCAGCAGTTCCGGGACAGGGGCTTACGGCAATCAGCCCCAGCATTTT. Amino acids: CASSSGTGAYGNQPQHF.

This clonotype was observed a handful of times. The V call is TRBV7-9, the J call TRBJ2-7, with D unclear. The V gene's germline CDR1 is SEHNR and CDR2 FQNEAQ (reference sequence). V shed 10 bases and J shed 4 bases, with 11 bases lying between them. This CDR3 spans 11 amino acids. The CDR3 sequence: CATSSAYEQYF. Here the CDR3 DNA reads TGTGCCACCAGTTCGGCTTACGAGCAGTACTTC.

There are many counts of this clonotype. This rearrangement joins TRBV7-2 to TRBJ1-5; unclear D gene. The CDR3 has 15 amino acids. Germline V gene sequence: CDR1 SGHTA, CDR2 FQGNSA. V shed 3 bases and J shed 4 bases, with 13 bases lying between them. The CDR3 coding sequence is TGTGCCAGCAGCTTTGGTGACCGAGCGAATCAGCCCCAGCATTTT. Translating it yields CASSFGDRANQPQHF.